This T cell receptor beta chain came from a study of blood T cell repertoires in COVID-19. At the level of the study: In each case, the material was cDNA or gDNA derived from T cells, B-cell-depleted T cells, or PBMCs.

Participant age was roughly 18 to 100 years, and participants resided in roughly 24 US areas. What the recovered Cohort 3 donors had was two negative PCRs, clearance, or symptom resolution. The J segment lost 4 bases and the V segment lost 5 bases, leaving 6 bases of the junction unmatched. Germline CDR1 is SNHLY and CDR2 is FYNNEI. This CDR3 contains 15 residues. Profiling relied on immunoSEQ multiplex PCR, and the TCRdb table lists in-frame clones only, not all of them. The sample includes a few hundred thousand clones, 85% to 90% of them seen just once. The chain joins TRBV2 to TRBJ1-5, with 9 nucleotides matching TRBD1. Material: PBMCs or T cells enriched from blood (not recorded which). The receptor comes from a woman between 18 and 29 years old who had recovered from COVID-19. The CDR3 is CASSPGQGTNQPQHF. In DNA form, the CDR3 reads TGTGCCAGCAGTCCGGGACAGGGCACTAATCAGCCCCAGCATTTT. Filled out from reference TRBV2 and TRBJ1-5, the complete variable domain reads EPEVTQTPSHQVTQMGQEVILRCVPISNHLYFYWYRQILGQKVEFLVSFYNNEISEKSEIFDDQFSVERPDGSNFTLKIRSTKLEDSAMYFCASSPGQGTNQPQHFGDGTRLSIL.